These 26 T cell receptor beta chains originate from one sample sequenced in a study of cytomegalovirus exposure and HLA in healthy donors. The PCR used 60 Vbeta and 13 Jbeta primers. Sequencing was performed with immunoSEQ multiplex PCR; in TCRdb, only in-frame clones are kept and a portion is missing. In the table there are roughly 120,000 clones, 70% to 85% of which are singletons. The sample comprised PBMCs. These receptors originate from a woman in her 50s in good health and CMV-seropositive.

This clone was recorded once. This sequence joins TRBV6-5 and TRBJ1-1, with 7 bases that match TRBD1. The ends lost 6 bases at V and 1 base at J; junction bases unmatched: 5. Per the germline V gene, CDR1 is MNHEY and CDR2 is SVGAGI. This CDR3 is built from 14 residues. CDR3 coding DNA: TGTGCCAGCAGCCTTCACAGGGGGAACACTGAAGCTTTCTTT. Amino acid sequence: CASSLHRGNTEAFF.

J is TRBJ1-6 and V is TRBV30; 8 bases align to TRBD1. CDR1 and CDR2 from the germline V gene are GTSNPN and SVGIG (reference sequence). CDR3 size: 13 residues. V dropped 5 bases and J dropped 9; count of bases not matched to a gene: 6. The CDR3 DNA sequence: TGTGCCTGGGCCGGGACAGGCAGTTCACCCCTCCACTTT. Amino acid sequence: CAWAGTGSSPLHF.

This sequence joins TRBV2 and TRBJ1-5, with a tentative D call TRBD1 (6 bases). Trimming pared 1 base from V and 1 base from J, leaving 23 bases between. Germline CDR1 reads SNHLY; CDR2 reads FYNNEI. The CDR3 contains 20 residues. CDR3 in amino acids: CASSEEGVKGGGLSNQPQHF. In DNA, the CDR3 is TGTGCCAGCAGTGAAGAGGGGGTGAAGGGGGGGGGTTTGAGCAATCAGCCCCAGCATTTT.

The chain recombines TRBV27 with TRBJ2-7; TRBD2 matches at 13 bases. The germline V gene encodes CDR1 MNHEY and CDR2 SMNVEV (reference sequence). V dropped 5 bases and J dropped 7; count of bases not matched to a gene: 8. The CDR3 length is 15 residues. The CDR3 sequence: CASSKLAGGPTEQYF. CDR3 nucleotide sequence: TGTGCCAGCAGTAAACTAGCGGGGGGGCCTACGGAGCAGTACTTC.

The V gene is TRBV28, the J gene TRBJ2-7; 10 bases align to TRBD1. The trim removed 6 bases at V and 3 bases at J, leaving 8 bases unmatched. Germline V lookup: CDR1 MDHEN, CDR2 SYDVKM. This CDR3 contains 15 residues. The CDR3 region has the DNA TGTGCCAGCAGGGGGACCGGGACAGGGGTCTACGAGCAGTACTTC. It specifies CASRGTGTGVYEQYF.

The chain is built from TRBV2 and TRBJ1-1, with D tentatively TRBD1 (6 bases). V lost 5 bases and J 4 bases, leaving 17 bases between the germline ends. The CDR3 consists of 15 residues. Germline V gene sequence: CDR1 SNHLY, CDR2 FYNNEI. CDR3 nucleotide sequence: TGTGCCAGCAGTACGCCCCGCGGGGGGGCCACTGAAGCTTTCTTT. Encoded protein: CASSTPRGGATEAFF.

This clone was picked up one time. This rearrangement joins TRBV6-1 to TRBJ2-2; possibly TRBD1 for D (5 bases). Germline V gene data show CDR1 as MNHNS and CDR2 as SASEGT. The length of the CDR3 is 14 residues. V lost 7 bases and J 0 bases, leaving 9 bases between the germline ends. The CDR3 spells CASMQGSNTGELFF. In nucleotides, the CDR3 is TGTGCCAGCATGCAGGGTTCGAACACCGGGGAGCTGTTTTTT.

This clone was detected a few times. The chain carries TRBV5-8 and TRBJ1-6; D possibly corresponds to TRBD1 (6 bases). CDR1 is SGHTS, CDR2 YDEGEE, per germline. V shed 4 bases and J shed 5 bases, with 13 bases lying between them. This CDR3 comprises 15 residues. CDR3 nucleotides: TGTGCCAGCAGCCGGCTGGACAGTAATAATTCACCCCTCCACTTT. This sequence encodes CASSRLDSNNSPLHF.

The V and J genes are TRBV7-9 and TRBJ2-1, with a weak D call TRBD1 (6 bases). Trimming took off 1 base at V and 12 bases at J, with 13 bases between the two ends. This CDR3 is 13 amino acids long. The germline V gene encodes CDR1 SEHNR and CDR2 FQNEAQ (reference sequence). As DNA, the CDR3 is TGTGCCAGCAGCTTAGAGGGGGTGGCTGGGCAGTTCTTC. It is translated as CASSLEGVAGQFF.

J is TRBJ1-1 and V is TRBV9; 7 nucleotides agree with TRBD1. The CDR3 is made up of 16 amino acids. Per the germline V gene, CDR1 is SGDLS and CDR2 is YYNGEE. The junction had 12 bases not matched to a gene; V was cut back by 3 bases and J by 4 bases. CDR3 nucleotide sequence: TGTGCCAGCAGCGATGAACAGGGGATGGGCACCACTGAAGCTTTCTTT. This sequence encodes CASSDEQGMGTTEAFF.

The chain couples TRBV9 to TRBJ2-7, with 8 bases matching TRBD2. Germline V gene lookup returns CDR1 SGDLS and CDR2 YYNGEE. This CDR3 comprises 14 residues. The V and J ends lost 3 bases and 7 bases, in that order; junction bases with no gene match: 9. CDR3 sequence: CASSASGFSGEQYF. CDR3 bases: TGTGCCAGCAGCGCTAGCGGGTTCTCGGGAGAGCAGTACTTC.

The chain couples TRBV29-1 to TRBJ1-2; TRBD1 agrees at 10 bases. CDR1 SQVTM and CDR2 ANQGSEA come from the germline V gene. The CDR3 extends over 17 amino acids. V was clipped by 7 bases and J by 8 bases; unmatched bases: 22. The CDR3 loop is CSARGAGTGVAPGGYTF. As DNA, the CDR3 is TGCAGCGCTAGGGGGGCCGGGACAGGGGTCGCGCCGGGCGGCTACACCTTC.

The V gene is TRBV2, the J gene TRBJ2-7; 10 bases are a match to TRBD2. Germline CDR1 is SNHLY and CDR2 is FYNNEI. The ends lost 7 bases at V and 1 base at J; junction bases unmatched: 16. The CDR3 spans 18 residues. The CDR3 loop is CASTRIAGGLSGSYEQYF. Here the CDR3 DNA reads TGTGCCAGCACCCGGATAGCGGGGGGCCTGTCGGGATCCTACGAGCAGTACTTC.

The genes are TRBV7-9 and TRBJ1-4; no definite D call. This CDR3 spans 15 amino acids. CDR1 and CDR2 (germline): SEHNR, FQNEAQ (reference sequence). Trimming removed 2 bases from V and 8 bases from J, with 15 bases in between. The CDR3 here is CASSLTASRGEKLFF. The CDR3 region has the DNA TGTGCCAGCAGCTTAACCGCCTCAAGAGGAGAAAAACTGTTTTTT.

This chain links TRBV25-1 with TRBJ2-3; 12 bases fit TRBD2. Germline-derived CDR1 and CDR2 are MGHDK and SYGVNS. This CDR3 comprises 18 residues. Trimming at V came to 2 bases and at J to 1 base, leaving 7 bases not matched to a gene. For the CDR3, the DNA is TGTGCCAGCAGTGAACCGCTAGCGGGGGGGCCGGGCACAGATACGCAGTATTTT. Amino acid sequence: CASSEPLAGGPGTDTQYF. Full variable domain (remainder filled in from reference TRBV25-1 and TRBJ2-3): EADIYQTPRYLVIGTGKKITLECSQTMGHDKMYWYQQDPGMELHLIHYSYGVNSTEKGDLSSESTVSRIRTEHFPLTLESARPSHTSQYLCASSEPLAGGPGTDTQYFGPGTRLTVL.

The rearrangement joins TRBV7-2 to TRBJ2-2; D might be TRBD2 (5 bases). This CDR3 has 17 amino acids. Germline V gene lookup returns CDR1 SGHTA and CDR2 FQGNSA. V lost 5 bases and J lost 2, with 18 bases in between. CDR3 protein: CASSDRTRRTNTGELFF. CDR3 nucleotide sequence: TGTGCCAGCAGCGACCGGACCCGCAGGACTAACACCGGGGAGCTGTTTTTT.

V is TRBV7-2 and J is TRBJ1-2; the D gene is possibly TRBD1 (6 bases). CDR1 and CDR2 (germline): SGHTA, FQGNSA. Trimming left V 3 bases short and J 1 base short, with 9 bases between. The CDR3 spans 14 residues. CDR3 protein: CASSFEGGNYGYTF. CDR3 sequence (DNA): TGTGCCAGCAGCTTCGAAGGGGGTAACTATGGCTACACCTTC. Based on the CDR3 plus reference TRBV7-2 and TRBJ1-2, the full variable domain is GAGVSQSPSNKVTEKGKDVELRCDPISGHTALYWYRQSLGQGLEFLIYFQGNSAPDKSGLPSDRFSAERTGGSVSTLTIQRTQQEDSAVYLCASSFEGGNYGYTFGSGTRLTVV.

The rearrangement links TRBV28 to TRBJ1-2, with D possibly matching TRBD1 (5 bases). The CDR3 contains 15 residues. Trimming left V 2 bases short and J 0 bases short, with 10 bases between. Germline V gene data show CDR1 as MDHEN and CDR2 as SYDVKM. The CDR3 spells CASSLGAFANYGYTF. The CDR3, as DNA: TGTGCCAGCAGTTTAGGGGCCTTTGCTAACTATGGCTACACCTTC.

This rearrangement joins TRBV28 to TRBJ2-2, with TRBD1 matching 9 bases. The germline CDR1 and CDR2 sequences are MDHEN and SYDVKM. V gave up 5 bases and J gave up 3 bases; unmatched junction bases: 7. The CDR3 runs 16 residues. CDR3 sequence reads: CASSPHTGGYTGELFF. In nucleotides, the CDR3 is TGTGCCAGCAGTCCCCACACAGGGGGCTACACCGGGGAGCTGTTTTTT.

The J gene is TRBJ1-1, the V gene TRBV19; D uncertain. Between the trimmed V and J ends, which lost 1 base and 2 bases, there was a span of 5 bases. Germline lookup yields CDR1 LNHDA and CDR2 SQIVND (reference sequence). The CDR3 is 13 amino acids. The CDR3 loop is CASSIVSNTEAFF. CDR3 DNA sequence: TGTGCCAGTAGTATAGTTAGTAACACTGAAGCTTTCTTT.

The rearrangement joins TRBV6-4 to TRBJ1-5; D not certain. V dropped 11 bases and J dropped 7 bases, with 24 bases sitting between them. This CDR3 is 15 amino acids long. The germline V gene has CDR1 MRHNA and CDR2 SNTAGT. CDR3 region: CAGLGAREARQPQHF. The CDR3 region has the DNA TGTGCCGGCTTAGGCGCACGGGAGGCGAGACAGCCCCAGCATTTT.

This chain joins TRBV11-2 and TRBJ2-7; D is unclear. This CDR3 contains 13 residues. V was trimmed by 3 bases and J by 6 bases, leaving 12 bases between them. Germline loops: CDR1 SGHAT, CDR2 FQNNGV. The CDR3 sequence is CASSFSSSPEQYF. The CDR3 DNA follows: TGTGCCAGCAGCTTTTCTAGTTCGCCCGAGCAGTACTTC.

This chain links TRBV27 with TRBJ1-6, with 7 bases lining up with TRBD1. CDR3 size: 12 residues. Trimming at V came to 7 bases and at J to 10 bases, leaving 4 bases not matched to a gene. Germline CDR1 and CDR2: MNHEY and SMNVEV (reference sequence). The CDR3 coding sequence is TGTGCCAGCACCCAGGGGGTCTCACCCCTCCACTTT. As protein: CASTQGVSPLHF.

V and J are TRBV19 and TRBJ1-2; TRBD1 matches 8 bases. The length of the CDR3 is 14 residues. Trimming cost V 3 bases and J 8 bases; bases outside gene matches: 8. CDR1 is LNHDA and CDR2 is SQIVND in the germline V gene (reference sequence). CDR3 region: CASSMHRGVQGYTF. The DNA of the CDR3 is TGTGCCAGTAGTATGCACAGGGGGGTACAGGGCTACACCTTC.

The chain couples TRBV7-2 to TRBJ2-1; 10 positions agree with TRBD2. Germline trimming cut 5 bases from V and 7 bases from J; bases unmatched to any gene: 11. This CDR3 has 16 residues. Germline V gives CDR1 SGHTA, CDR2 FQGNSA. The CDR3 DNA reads TGTGCCAGCAGCCCTGCGGTGGCTAGCGGGGGAAATGAGCAGTTCTTC. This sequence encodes CASSPAVASGGNEQFF.

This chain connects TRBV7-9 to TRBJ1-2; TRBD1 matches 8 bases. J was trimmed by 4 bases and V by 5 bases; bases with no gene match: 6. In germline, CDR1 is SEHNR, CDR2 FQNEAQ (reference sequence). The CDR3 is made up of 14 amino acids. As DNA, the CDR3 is TGTGCCAGCAGCATAGGACAGGGCTCCTATGGCTACACCTTC. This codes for CASSIGQGSYGYTF.